This is a list of T cell receptor beta chains from one sample in a study of regulatory T cells in long-lasting Graves disease. Using its own MiXCR run on the multiplex PCR reads, TCRdb lists one record per CDR3 protein. There are roughly 400,000 distinct CDR3 sequences in the sample; around a fifth occur only once, and about 13% lies in the top ten. Specimen: peripheral blood mononuclear cells (PBMCs), collected when the disease was refractory, from a patient treated with antithyroid drugs. Receptors were obtained from a female donor with Graves disease. Each CDR3 is given with its conserved first and last residue. D genes are given only for firm matches. Expanded clones are given a class, and other clones once, few, many or no size at all.

d_gene	len	abundance	v_gene	j_gene	CDR3nt	CDR3aa
NA	13	many	TRBV28	TRBJ2-7	TGTGCCAGCAGTTGGGGTTCGGGTTACGAGCAGTACTTC	CASSWGSGYEQYF
NA	14	NA	TRBV14	TRBJ2-1	TGTGCCAGCAGCACCCAGGGTCCCTACAATGAGCAGTTCTTC	CASSTQGPYNEQFF
TRBD2	18	NA	TRBV20-1	TRBJ2-7	TGCAGTGCTAGAGATCTGGCCGGTGGCGGGAGTTGGTCCTACGAGCAGTACTTC	CSARDLAGGGSWSYEQYF
NA	15	many	TRBV3-1	TRBJ2-5	TGTGCCAGCAGCCAAGACTTGCTAGCCCAAGAGACCCAGTACTTC	CASSQDLLAQETQYF
TRBD2	17	NA	TRBV7-8	TRBJ2-7	TGTGCCAGCAGACTACGGGGGGGGGGGCAGTATACCTACGAGCAGTACTTC	CASRLRGGGQYTYEQYF
NA	13	many	TRBV20-1	TRBJ2-4	TGCAGTGCCCGGGGGAACTGGGGCTACATTCAGTACTTC	CSARGNWGYIQYF
NA	16	NA	TRBV28	TRBJ2-7	TGTGCCAGCAGTTCAGGGTCCGGGAGTCTCACCTACGAGCAGTACTTC	CASSSGSGSLTYEQYF
NA	15	NA	TRBV5-1	TRBJ1-1	TGCGCCAGCAGCTTGGTTGAGACAAAGAACACTGAAGCTTTCTTT	CASSLVETKNTEAFF
TRBD2	18	NA	TRBV7-2	TRBJ2-5	TGTGCCAGCAGCCGGGAGGGGGAGATAGGCGGGGACCAAGAGACCCAGTACTTC	CASSREGEIGGDQETQYF
NA	13	NA	TRBV9	TRBJ1-1	TGTGCCAGCAGCGTAGACTACTCGGGCCGGGCTTTCTTT	CASSVDYSGRAFF
NA	12	many	TRBV28	TRBJ2-7	TGTGCCAGCAGCCGTCGCGCCCCGGGAGAGTACTTC	CASSRRAPGEYF
TRBD2	14	NA	TRBV20-1	TRBJ2-7	TGCAGTGCTAAGGGGACTACCACACTCTACGAGCAGTACTTC	CSAKGTTTLYEQYF
NA	16	few	TRBV19	TRBJ1-1	TGTGCCAGTAGGAAGGTTTCTCGGGGGAACGGTTCTGAAGCTTTCTTT	CASRKVSRGNGSEAFF
TRBD2	13	NA	TRBV12-3/TRBV12-4	TRBJ2-2	TGTGCCAGCAACCTCGGGAGGGTCGGGGAGCTGTTTTTT	CASNLGRVGELFF
NA	16	NA	TRBV6-1	TRBJ1-5	TGTGCCAGCAGTGTGATCCTGGGGGCATACAATCAGCCCCAGCATTTT	CASSVILGAYNQPQHF
TRBD1	14	many	TRBV20-1	TRBJ1-1	TGCAGTGCTAGAGGACAGGGGGCAAACACTGAAGCTTTCTTT	CSARGQGANTEAFF
NA	15	NA	TRBV10-3	TRBJ2-5	TGTGCCATCAGGGATTCCAGCGGACTCCAAGAGACCCAGTACTTC	CAIRDSSGLQETQYF
NA	12	many	TRBV12-3/TRBV12-4	TRBJ1-6	TGTGCCAGCAGTCCAGGCCTCCTATCACTCCACTTT	CASSPGLLSLHF
NA	13	NA	TRBV5-6	TRBJ2-7	TGTGCCAGCAGCCCCGATCCCCTCTCCGAGCAGTACTTC	CASSPDPLSEQYF
TRBD1	15	many	TRBV10-3	TRBJ2-2	TGTGCCATCAGAAATTCCGGGACAGCAACCGGGGAGCTGTTTTTT	CAIRNSGTATGELFF
NA	14	NA	TRBV29-1	TRBJ2-2	TGCAGCGTTGAAGATAGTAAAGCCGGCGGGGTGCTGTTTTTT	CSVEDSKAGGVLFF
NA	13	few	TRBV30	TRBJ1-1	TGTGCCTGGAGTGTTGCACTCCTGGGAGAAGCTTTCTTT	CAWSVALLGEAFF
NA	14	many	TRBV19	TRBJ2-7	TGTGCCAGTAGTATAGAGGACGGTGCATACGAGCAGTACTTC	CASSIEDGAYEQYF
NA	12	many	TRBV19	TRBJ2-7	TGTGCCAGTAGTACAGACTTGGACGAGCAGTACTTC	CASSTDLDEQYF
NA	16	NA	TRBV5-6	TRBJ1-6	TGTGCCAGCAACTTGTATTCACGGACCTTTAATTCACCCCTCCACTTT	CASNLYSRTFNSPLHF
NA	11	many	TRBV27	TRBJ2-4	TGTGCCAGCAGCAGGGGAAACATTCAGTACTTC	CASSRGNIQYF
TRBD1	15	NA	TRBV28	TRBJ2-1	TGTGCCAGCAGTTTAGTCTCAAAGGGGGCGGATGAGCAGTTCTTC	CASSLVSKGADEQFF
TRBD2	14	many	TRBV29-1	TRBJ2-7	TGCAGCGTTGTCCCTACTAGCGGACCCTACGAGCAGTACTTC	CSVVPTSGPYEQYF